Shown below are 14 T cell receptor beta chains from a single sample sequenced in a study of HIV-infected patients and healthy controls. All unsorted peripheral T cells were captured because whole blood was used without fractionation. Alpha and beta constant-region primers primed reverse transcription of around 500 ng RNA. Alpha and beta chain libraries were made separately by chain-specific third strand synthesis with multiplexing indices. TCRdb re-called the 5' RACE reads through MiXCR, storing one row per CDR3 protein. The sample has more than 6,500 distinct CDR3 sequences; roughly 7.4% are singletons. The input for sequencing was blood, taken before antiretroviral therapy. The receptors originated from an adult with HIV infection.

The table lists this clonotype with a few counts. The chain joins TRBV4-3 to TRBJ1-1, with a tentative D call TRBD1 (6 bases). Trimming took off 0 bases at V and 2 bases at J, with 10 bases between the two ends. The CDR3 length is 15 residues. Germline loops: CDR1 LGHNA, CDR2 YSLEER. The CDR3 reads CASSQETGINTEAFF. CDR3 in DNA: TGCGCCAGCAGCCAAGAAACAGGGATCAACACTGAAGCTTTCTTT.

This clonotype is termed medium-sized. V and J are TRBV28 and TRBJ2-5, with 13 positions matching TRBD2. CDR1 and CDR2 from the germline V gene are MDHEN and SYDVKM. The CDR3 has 15 residues. Trimming removed 5 bases from V and 4 bases from J; junction bases left unmatched: 4. The CDR3 bases are TGTGCCAGCAGTCCTGGACTAGCGGGAGTAGAGACCCAGTACTTC. Its translation: CASSPGLAGVETQYF.

Judged by abundance, this clonotype is medium-sized. The CDR3 sequence is CSVQKGNTEAFF. The CDR3 DNA is TGCAGCGTTCAGAAGGGGAACACTGAAGCTTTCTTT. The chain couples TRBV29-1 to TRBJ1-1, with D uncertain. CDR1 is SQVTM and CDR2 is ANQGSEA in the germline V gene. V gave up 5 bases and J gave up 1 base, with 8 bases separating them. This CDR3 comprises 12 residues.

This clonotype was counted ten times or more. The J gene is TRBJ2-1, the V gene TRBV25-1, with D tentatively TRBD2 (7 bases). This CDR3 comprises 12 residues. V was cut by 5 bases and J by 8 bases, with 10 bases left in between. From germline, CDR1 is MGHDK and CDR2 SYGVNS. The CDR3 region has the DNA TGTGCCAGCAGTCGGGGGGCCTATGAGCAGTTCTTC. Translated: CASSRGAYEQFF.

This clonotype has just a few counts. In DNA, the CDR3 is TGTGCCAGCACCGACTCTGGGGCCAACGTCCTGACTTTC. Translated: CASTDSGANVLTF. This rearrangement joins TRBV12-3 or TRBV12-4 to TRBJ2-6, with D unclear. The V and J ends lost 7 bases and 0 bases respectively, with 4 bases between them. The CDR3 is made up of 13 amino acids.

This clonotype was recorded at least ten times. The rearrangement uses TRBV12-3 or TRBV12-4 and TRBJ1-1; D is ambiguous. The CDR3 runs 18 residues. V was shortened by 4 bases and J by 0 bases, with 21 bases between the two germline ends. The CDR3 nucleotides are TGTGCCAGCAGTTCGACCAGAGCCCGCAGAAACATGAACACTGAAGCTTTCTTT. This encodes CASSSTRARRNMNTEAFF.

By its share, this clonotype is medium-sized. The rearrangement uses TRBV7-2 and TRBJ1-1; D gene ambiguous. This CDR3 contains 15 residues. The V end was cut by 5 bases, the J end by 0 bases, with 13 bases between. Germline V CDR1 and CDR2: SGHTA, FQGNSA. The CDR3 region is CASSAQITVNTEAFF. The DNA of the CDR3 is TGTGCCAGCAGCGCCCAAATAACAGTGAACACTGAAGCTTTCTTT.

By share, this clonotype ranks as medium-sized. The chain is built from TRBV28 and TRBJ2-7; no clear D gene. Germline CDR1 is MDHEN and CDR2 is SYDVKM. The length of the CDR3 is 11 residues. Between the trimmed V and J ends, which lost 2 bases and 7 bases, there was a span of 6 bases. The CDR3 region is CASSLGREQYF. The CDR3 bases are TGTGCCAGCAGTTTAGGAAGGGAGCAGTACTTC.

J is TRBJ2-2 and V is TRBV10-3; D perhaps matches TRBD1 (6 bases). Trimming cost V 4 bases and J 3 bases, with 9 bases left between them. The CDR3 contains 14 residues. Germline CDR1 and CDR2: ENHRY and SYGVKD. CDR3 coding DNA: TGTGCCATCAGTGCGGGACACTACACCGGGGAGCTGTTTTTT. Its protein product is CAISAGHYTGELFF.

This chain joins TRBV6-5 and TRBJ1-4, with D possibly matching TRBD1 (5 bases). The germline gives CDR1 MNHEY, CDR2 SVGAGI. The CDR3 has 13 amino acids. V gave up 2 bases and J gave up 7 bases, with 8 bases separating them. The CDR3, as DNA: TGTGCCAGCAGTTACCGGGGGAGTGAAAAACTGTTTTTT. Translation gives CASSYRGSEKLFF.

This clonotype ranks as medium-sized (0.01 to 0.1%). The V and J genes are TRBV7-2 and TRBJ2-7; 8 positions agree with TRBD1. This CDR3 region has 14 residues. Germline lookup yields CDR1 SGHTA and CDR2 FQGNSA. The V gene end was trimmed by 3 bases and the J gene end by 0 bases; junction bases not matched to a gene: 1. CDR3 nucleotides: TGTGCCAGCAGCTTGGACAGGGACTCCTACGAGCAGTACTTC. Protein: CASSLDRDSYEQYF.

The chain uses TRBV29-1 and TRBJ2-2; TRBD2 might be the D (5 bases). Trimming took off 6 bases at V and 6 bases at J, with 11 bases between the two ends. This CDR3 is built from 12 residues. Germline V lookup: CDR1 SQVTM, CDR2 ANQGSEA. The CDR3 DNA reads as TGCAGCGTAGAGGGAAGGTCCGGGGAGCTGTTTTTT. The encoded protein is CSVEGRSGELFF.

In regard to this clonotype: This sequence may be a read error, since a much larger clone differs from it by one base. This chain connects TRBV5-1 to TRBJ2-1, with D tentatively TRBD1 (5 bases). V shed 0 bases and J shed 5 bases, with 15 bases lying between them. This CDR3 contains 16 residues. Germline CDR1 reads SGHRS; CDR2 reads YFSETQ. CDR3 bases: TGCGCCAGCAGCTTGGTAAGGGGCGGTCACAACAATGAGCAGTTCTTC. Translated: CASSLVRGGHNNEQFF.

This clonotype qualifies as medium-sized (0.01 to 0.1%). The rearrangement joins TRBV23-1 to TRBJ2-1; D remains ambiguous. TRBV23-1 is filed as an ORF, its function uncertain. V was clipped by 6 bases and J by 2 bases, with 17 bases between them. This CDR3 comprises 16 residues. CDR3 sequence reads: CASSQDWRRTYNEQFF. The CDR3 region has the DNA TGCGCCAGCAGCCAAGACTGGCGTAGAACCTACAATGAGCAGTTCTTC.